These 32 T cell receptor beta chains came from one sample sequenced in a study of shared clonotypes between healthy human individuals. Here immunoSEQ multiplex PCR was the method, and the copy in TCRdb shows in-frame clones only, minus some. The sample shows 850,000 to 1,200,000 clones, under 80% of them seen only once. The sequenced sample was memory CD4+ T cells sorted from blood. Subset noted: CD45RA-negative fraction. Receptor source: a man younger than 35 in good health.

This chain joins TRBV2 and TRBJ1-2, with a weak D call TRBD1 (5 bases). Germline CDR1 SNHLY, CDR2 FYNNEI. Trimming shortened V by 1 base and J by 8 bases, and 14 bases separated the two germline ends. The length of the CDR3 is 14 residues. In DNA form, the CDR3 reads TGTGCCAGCAGTGAAGGGGGACGGCCTGGCGGCTACACCTTC. Translating gives CASSEGGRPGGYTF. The complete variable domain, with remaining parts taken from reference TRBV2 and TRBJ1-2, reads EPEVTQTPSHQVTQMGQEVILRCVPISNHLYFYWYRQILGQKVEFLVSFYNNEISEKSEIFDDQFSVERPDGSNFTLKIRSTKLEDSAMYFCASSEGGRPGGYTFGSGTRLTVV.

The V call is TRBV5-4, the J call TRBJ1-2; 8 positions agree with TRBD1. Germline V lookup: CDR1 SGHNT, CDR2 YYREEE (reference sequence). The CDR3 contains 15 residues. V gave up 0 bases and J gave up 8 bases; unmatched junction bases: 9. CDR3 nucleotide sequence: TGTGCCAGCAGCTTGGTGGCAGGGGGCGGTAGCGGCTACACCTTC. Amino acid sequence: CASSLVAGGGSGYTF.

The chain links TRBV7-2 to TRBJ2-2, with 12 bases fitting TRBD2. V gave up 6 bases and J gave up 2 bases; unmatched junction bases: 7. The CDR3 has 17 residues. The V gene's germline CDR1 is SGHTA and CDR2 FQGNSA. CDR3 region: CASRRTSGRTNTGELFF. CDR3 nucleotides: TGTGCCAGCAGACGTACTAGCGGGAGGACAAACACCGGGGAGCTGTTTTTT.

This clone was seen once. Here the CDR3 DNA reads TGTGCCAGCATGCCTAGGGGGGGGCTTAACACTGAAGCTTTCTTT. It specifies CASMPRGGLNTEAFF. The V gene is TRBV11-2, the J gene TRBJ1-1; maybe TRBD1 (6 bases). CDR1 and CDR2 (germline): SGHAT, FQNNGV. CDR3 length equals 15 residues. V was shortened by 7 bases and J by 2 bases, with 17 bases between the two germline ends.

CDR3 residues: CASSQDNQAGNQPQHF. The CDR3 nucleotides read TGCGCCAGCAGCCAAGATAACCAAGCGGGCAATCAGCCCCAGCATTTT. V usage is TRBV4-1 and J usage is TRBJ1-5; no definite D call. The CDR3 length is 16 residues. V was clipped by 0 bases and J by 2 bases, with 11 bases between them. The germline V gene encodes CDR1 MGHRA and CDR2 YSYEKL.

About this clone: The same CDR3 can be traced to other DNA sequences in this sample. The chain uses TRBV7-9 and TRBJ2-2; 9 bases fit TRBD1. CDR1 and CDR2 from the germline V gene are SEHNR and FQNEAQ (reference sequence). There are 15 residues in the CDR3. The trim removed 3 bases at V and 2 bases at J, leaving 1 base unmatched. The CDR3 DNA reads as TGTGCCAGCAGCTTGGGACAGGGAAACACCGGGGAGCTGTTTTTT. Translating it yields CASSLGQGNTGELFF.

In this sample, this clone turned up once. V gene TRBV30 combines with J gene TRBJ2-2; 10 bases agree with TRBD2. CDR1 is GTSNPN, CDR2 SVGIG, per germline (reference sequence). The CDR3 sequence is 15 residues long. The J segment lost 5 bases and the V segment lost 5 bases, leaving 8 bases of the junction unmatched. CDR3 residues: CAWGGVAGGTGELFF. As DNA, the CDR3 is TGTGCCTGGGGGGGAGTAGCGGGAGGTACCGGGGAGCTGTTTTTT.

Concerning this clone: This sample also contains other DNA sequences that code for the same CDR3. The chain carries TRBV10-3 and TRBJ1-5; D ambiguous. The V gene's germline CDR1 is ENHRY and CDR2 SYGVKD. CDR3 length equals 14 residues. V lost 0 bases and J 1 base, leaving 4 bases between the germline ends. The CDR3 is CAISESGSNQPQHF. Written as DNA, the CDR3 is TGTGCCATCAGTGAGTCTGGGAGCAATCAGCCCCAGCATTTT.

This chain connects TRBV5-4 to TRBJ2-7; maybe TRBD1 (6 bases). This CDR3 comprises 15 residues. The germline CDR1 and CDR2 sequences are SGHNT and YYREEE (reference sequence). Trimming stripped 2 bases from V and 3 bases from J, with 15 bases between. The CDR3 sequence: CASSLGGGAGYEQYF. The CDR3 DNA reads as TGTGCCAGCAGCTTAGGTGGGGGCGCAGGCTACGAGCAGTACTTC.

The J gene is TRBJ2-3, the V gene TRBV7-2; possible D gene TRBD2, 5 bases. Germline CDR1 SGHTA, CDR2 FQGNSA. CDR3 length: 17 residues. Between the trimmed V and J ends, which lost 0 bases and 6 bases, there was a span of 19 bases. CDR3 sequence (DNA): TGTGCCAGCAGCTTAGCTCCAGGACTTCCAGGCCCGGATACGCAGTATTTT. Amino acids: CASSLAPGLPGPDTQYF.

V is TRBV9 and J is TRBJ2-3; either TRBD1 or TRBD2 may fit D (5 bases each). Germline V CDR1 and CDR2: SGDLS, YYNGEE. The CDR3 is made up of 17 amino acids. V was shortened by 4 bases and J by 0 bases, with 18 bases between the two germline ends. The DNA of the CDR3 is TGTGCCAGCAGCCTCGACAGCGGTAGATCTAGCACAGATACGCAGTATTTT. Amino acid sequence: CASSLDSGRSSTDTQYF.

The chain employs TRBV28 and TRBJ2-7; 11 nucleotides match TRBD2. V lost 8 bases to trimming and J lost 3 bases; unmatched junction nucleotides: 9. CDR3 length: 15 amino acids. CDR1 and CDR2 from the germline V gene are MDHEN and SYDVKM. The CDR3 region is CASRYSTSGVYEQYF. The CDR3 nucleotides are TGTGCCAGCCGCTATTCGACTAGCGGGGTCTACGAGCAGTACTTC.

This chain connects TRBV25-1 to TRBJ1-5; D unresolved. Per germline, CDR1 MGHDK and CDR2 SYGVNS. The CDR3 loop spans 13 amino acids. Trimming took 6 bases from V and 6 from J, leaving 12 bases between them. CDR3 DNA: TGTGCCAGCAGCCCTTCGGATTTTCAGCCCCAGCATTTT. Protein sequence: CASSPSDFQPQHF.

The gene calls are TRBV11-2 and TRBJ2-4; D is uncertain. V was cut by 4 bases and J by 3 bases, with 13 bases left in between. CDR1 is SGHAT and CDR2 is FQNNGV in the germline V gene. The CDR3 has 15 residues. The CDR3 loop reads CASSSSVLYKNIQYF. The DNA of the CDR3 is TGTGCCAGCAGCTCGTCCGTGTTATACAAAAACATTCAGTACTTC. Full variable domain (outside the CDR3, taken from reference TRBV11-2 and TRBJ2-4): EAGVAQSPRYKIIEKRQSVAFWCNPISGHATLYWYQQILGQGPKLLIQFQNNGVVDDSQLPKDRFSAERLKGVDSTLKIQPAKLEDSAVYLCASSSSVLYKNIQYFGAGTRLSVL.

The CDR3 region is CASSPGTGKNSPLHF. DNA of the CDR3: TGTGCCAGCAGCCCGGGGACAGGGAAAAATTCACCCCTCCACTTT. V gene TRBV7-6 combines with J gene TRBJ1-6; 9 nucleotides match TRBD1. Per germline, CDR1 SGHVS and CDR2 FNYEAQ. V shed 5 bases and J 7 bases; nucleotides not matched to a gene: 6. The CDR3 contains 15 residues.

CDR3 sequence: CASFPPSGRAQSYEQYF. Here the CDR3 DNA reads TGTGCCAGCTTTCCTCCTAGCGGGAGGGCTCAGTCCTACGAGCAGTACTTC. This rearrangement joins TRBV28 to TRBJ2-7; 12 bases fit TRBD2. With V trimmed by 8 bases and J by 1 base, 12 bases remained unmatched. This CDR3 has 17 amino acids. In germline, CDR1 is MDHEN, CDR2 SYDVKM. The whole variable domain, filled in from reference TRBV28 and TRBJ2-7, reads DVKVTQSSRYLVKRTGEKVFLECVQDMDHENMFWYRQDPGLGLRLIYFSYDVKMKEKGDIPEGYSVSREKKERFSLILESASTNQTSMYLCASFPPSGRAQSYEQYFGPGTRLTVT.

This chain uses TRBV10-1 with TRBJ2-5; D gene uncertain. Deletions cut 0 bases from V and 1 base from J, with 6 bases between. The CDR3 has 14 residues. The germline gives CDR1 WNHNN, CDR2 SYGVQD (reference sequence). The CDR3 is CASSESRSQETQYF. Here the CDR3 DNA reads TGCGCCAGCAGTGAGTCGAGGTCCCAAGAGACCCAGTACTTC.

With regard to this clone: This sample includes further DNA sequences coding for the same CDR3. CDR3 sequence reads: CASRRDRGRIEQFF. The CDR3 coding sequence is TGTGCCAGCAGACGGGACAGAGGGCGCATTGAGCAGTTCTTC. This chain links TRBV5-4 with TRBJ2-1, with 7 bases identical to TRBD1. The germline V gene encodes CDR1 SGHNT and CDR2 YYREEE (reference sequence). The CDR3 totals 14 residues. J gave up 9 bases and V 5 bases, and 11 bases lay outside the gene matches.

The V call is TRBV28, the J call TRBJ1-2; a weak D match, TRBD1 (6 bases). The CDR3 spans 15 residues. Germline values: CDR1 MDHEN, CDR2 SYDVKM. V gave up 5 bases and J gave up 4 bases, with 17 bases separating them. This CDR3 is CASSRGGGALYGYTF. The DNA for the CDR3 is TGTGCCAGCAGTAGAGGGGGAGGGGCGCTCTATGGCTACACCTTC.

This chain joins TRBV14 and TRBJ2-2; the D gene is possibly TRBD1 (5 bases). The ends were cut back, 6 bases at V and 5 bases at J, with 10 bases in the middle. Germline V lookup: CDR1 SGHDN, CDR2 FVKESK. The CDR3 totals 13 residues. The CDR3 region is CASRAQGTGELFF. The DNA of the CDR3 is TGTGCCAGCAGGGCGCAGGGTACCGGGGAGCTGTTTTTT.

The J gene is TRBJ2-2, the V gene TRBV10-3; D ambiguous. The ends were cut back, 6 bases at V and 3 bases at J, with 11 bases in the middle. Per germline, CDR1 ENHRY and CDR2 SYGVKD. This CDR3 is 14 amino acids long. The CDR3 is CAISPRIDTGELFF. For the CDR3, the DNA is TGTGCCATCAGCCCAAGGATCGACACCGGGGAGCTGTTTTTT.

The CDR3 nucleotides are TGCGCCAGCAGCTTGGGTCTAGCGGGGGGCCAATATACGCAGTATTTT. Translation gives CASSLGLAGGQYTQYF. V usage is TRBV5-1 and J usage is TRBJ2-3; TRBD2 matches at 11 bases. Germline CDR1 SGHRS, CDR2 YFSETQ. The CDR3 is made up of 16 amino acids. V dropped 0 bases and J dropped 7; count of bases not matched to a gene: 7.

In this sample, this clone turned up a few times. The chain has TRBV4-1 and TRBJ2-1, with 9 bases fitting TRBD2. The CDR3 is 16 residues long. V was clipped by 1 base and J by 6 bases; unmatched bases: 7. Germline loops: CDR1 MGHRA, CDR2 YSYEKL. DNA for the CDR3: TGCGCCAGCAGCCAAGTTGGCGGGGGGGTCCGCAATGAGCAGTTCTTC. Translation: CASSQVGGGVRNEQFF.

This clone was counted a single time. J is TRBJ1-1 and V is TRBV25-1; D uncertain. V dropped 4 bases and J dropped 8 bases, with 14 bases sitting between them. This CDR3 has 13 amino acids. The germline V gene has CDR1 MGHDK and CDR2 SYGVNS. The CDR3 DNA reads TGTGCCAGCAGTGGGACTTGGGCCAGAGAAGCTTTCTTT. Translating gives CASSGTWAREAFF.

This sequence joins TRBV6-1 and TRBJ2-7, with D unclear. The V gene lost 6 bases and the J gene lost 1 base, with 16 bases spanning the gap. Germline loops: CDR1 MNHNS, CDR2 SASEGT. The CDR3 covers 15 residues. The CDR3 protein is CASSKEVSSSYEQYF. As DNA, the CDR3 is TGTGCCAGCAGCAAAGAGGTTAGCTCTTCCTACGAGCAGTACTTC.

This clone was counted a single time. This chain uses TRBV6-1 with TRBJ1-3; TRBD1 matches at 7 bases. Trimming took 8 bases from V and 2 from J; bases not matched to a gene: 3. Per the germline V gene, CDR1 is MNHNS and CDR2 is SASEGT. This CDR3 has 13 residues. The CDR3 is CASGTEAGNTIYF. CDR3 nucleotide sequence: TGTGCCAGCGGGACAGAAGCTGGAAACACCATATATTTT.

This sequence joins TRBV7-2 and TRBJ1-4, with 7 bases that match TRBD1. Germline CDR1 SGHTA, CDR2 FQGNSA. The CDR3 sequence is 16 residues long. J lost 6 bases, V lost 1 base, and 8 bases had no gene match. The CDR3 DNA reads as TGTGCCAGCAGCTTAGGAGGGGGCATGGGGCATGAAAAACTGTTTTTT. Its protein is CASSLGGGMGHEKLFF.

V usage is TRBV19 and J usage is TRBJ2-1; possible D gene TRBD1, 6 bases. Germline assignment: CDR1 LNHDA and CDR2 SQIVND (reference sequence). The V end was cut by 9 bases, the J end by 7 bases, with 22 bases between. This CDR3 contains 15 residues. This CDR3 reads CASQTERARGNEQFF. CDR3 in DNA: TGTGCCAGCCAGACCGAGAGGGCGAGGGGGAATGAGCAGTTCTTC.

The chain recombines TRBV21-1 with TRBJ2-7; the table assigns TRBD1, which was not confirmed against the DNA. TRBV21-1 is designated a pseudogene. The length of the CDR3 is 11 residues. This CDR3 is CASSPRDREYF. The CDR3 DNA is TGTGCCAGCAGCCCCCGGGACAGGGAGTACTTC.

A few counts support this clone. The chain couples TRBV28 to TRBJ1-1; 7 bases agree with TRBD1. The germline V gene has CDR1 MDHEN and CDR2 SYDVKM. The J segment lost 0 bases and the V segment lost 4 bases, leaving 5 bases of the junction unmatched. This CDR3 comprises 15 residues. The CDR3 spells CASSSGQALNTEAFF. CDR3 coding DNA: TGTGCCAGCAGTTCAGGACAGGCATTGAACACTGAAGCTTTCTTT.

The V gene is TRBV4-1, the J gene TRBJ1-5; D is perhaps TRBD1 (5 bases). V was shortened by 0 bases and J by 6 bases, with 12 bases between the two germline ends. The CDR3 consists of 15 residues. Germline V lookup: CDR1 MGHRA, CDR2 YSYEKL. CDR3 loop: CASSQEVQGAQPQHF. CDR3 nucleotides: TGCGCCAGCAGCCAAGAGGTTCAGGGAGCTCAGCCCCAGCATTTT.

The rearrangement uses TRBV4-3 and TRBJ2-1; D possibly corresponds to TRBD2 (6 bases). Trimming took 0 bases from V and 0 from J, leaving 15 bases between them. Germline values: CDR1 LGHNA, CDR2 YSLEER. CDR3 length: 18 residues. The CDR3 sequence: CASSQESYGSLSYNEQFF. The CDR3 bases are TGCGCCAGCAGCCAAGAGTCTTACGGGAGTCTCTCCTACAATGAGCAGTTCTTC.